What follows are 26 T cell receptor beta chains derived from one specimen sequenced in a study of cytotoxic CD8 clonotypes in ibrutinib-treated CLL. Sequencing used immunoSEQ multiplex PCR; TCRdb keeps in-frame clones, though not all of them. The sample yields 150,000 or so clones, 80% to 90% seen once. This specimen consisted of PBMCs, obtained after 24 months of ibrutinib treatment. These receptors were taken from a human donor with chronic lymphocytic leukemia.

This clone was recorded only once. This chain uses TRBV10-3 with TRBJ2-2; perhaps TRBD1 as D (6 bases). The CDR3 is made up of 16 amino acids. The germline V and J ends were trimmed by 4 bases and 1 base, with 13 bases remaining between them. Germline CDR1 ENHRY, CDR2 SYGVKD. The CDR3 nucleotides are TGTGCCATCAGTGGCAGCTCGACAGGGAACACCGGGGAGCTGTTTTTT. Protein: CAISGSSTGNTGELFF.

The V call is TRBV28, the J call TRBJ1-2; 9 bases map to TRBD1. V was clipped by 3 bases and J by 4 bases; unmatched bases: 3. The germline CDR1 and CDR2 sequences are MDHEN and SYDVKM. This CDR3 is 14 amino acids long. The CDR3 sequence: CASSLGTGSYGYTF. CDR3 sequence (DNA): TGTGCCAGCAGTTTGGGGACAGGGAGCTATGGCTACACCTTC.

The chain employs TRBV7-6 and TRBJ2-3; D possibly uses TRBD1 or TRBD2 (5 bases each). The CDR3 extends over 20 amino acids. CDR1 and CDR2 (germline): SGHVS, FNYEAQ. V was trimmed by 1 base and J by 1 base, leaving 24 bases between them. Here the CDR3 DNA reads TGTGCCAGCAGCTTAGTACCGGGGCCCTATAATCAACTGCGCACAGATACGCAGTATTTT. This codes for CASSLVPGPYNQLRTDTQYF.

The genes are TRBV5-4 and TRBJ2-5, with 7 bases matching TRBD2. The CDR3 length is 15 residues. Trimming removed 0 bases from V and 2 bases from J; junction bases left unmatched: 4. Germline CDR1 is SGHNT and CDR2 is YYREEE (reference sequence). The CDR3 nucleotides are TGTGCCAGCAGCTTGGCTTCTAGCGGTCAAGAGACCCAGTACTTC. It encodes CASSLASSGQETQYF.

The rearrangement links TRBV28 to TRBJ1-1; D remains ambiguous. The V and J ends lost 3 bases and 3 bases respectively, with 14 bases between them. The CDR3 loop spans 15 amino acids. Per germline, CDR1 MDHEN and CDR2 SYDVKM. The CDR3 nucleotides are TGTGCCAGCAGTTTTGGCGGGCGGGTGGACACTGAAGCTTTCTTT. Translated: CASSFGGRVDTEAFF. Based on the CDR3 plus reference TRBV28 and TRBJ1-1, the full variable domain is DVKVTQSSRYLVKRTGEKVFLECVQDMDHENMFWYRQDPGLGLRLIYFSYDVKMKEKGDIPEGYSVSREKKERFSLILESASTNQTSMYLCASSFGGRVDTEAFFGQGTRLTVV.

The chain joins TRBV4-1 to TRBJ1-5; possibly TRBD1 for D (5 bases). Trimming stripped 4 bases from V and 0 bases from J, with 22 bases between. Germline CDR1 reads MGHRA; CDR2 reads YSYEKL. The CDR3 is 19 residues long. CDR3 in DNA: TGCGCCAGCAGCCCCCGATGGGGGGAATCGGACTATAGCAATCAGCCCCAGCATTTT. Its translation: CASSPRWGESDYSNQPQHF.

V usage is TRBV19 and J usage is TRBJ1-1; TRBD1 is a possible D gene (6 bases). CDR3 length: 15 amino acids. Germline values: CDR1 LNHDA, CDR2 SQIVND (reference sequence). V gave up 8 bases and J gave up 3 bases, with 19 bases separating them. The CDR3 here is CASYPTGALYTEAFF. For the CDR3, the DNA is TGTGCCAGTTACCCCACGGGGGCACTTTACACTGAAGCTTTCTTT.

The chain is built from TRBV4-3 and TRBJ2-7, with D hard to call. The germline CDR1 and CDR2 sequences are LGHNA and YSLEER. V was pared by 4 bases and J by 4 bases, with 14 bases between. This CDR3 has 14 amino acids. In nucleotides, the CDR3 is TGCGCCAGCAGCCCTGGACGGAAACATTACGAGCAGTACTTC. This sequence encodes CASSPGRKHYEQYF.

The gene calls are TRBV19 and TRBJ1-4, with TRBD1 matching 8 bases. Germline trimming cut 3 bases from V and 4 bases from J; bases unmatched to any gene: 4. The CDR3 is 15 residues long. Germline V CDR1 and CDR2: LNHDA, SQIVND (reference sequence). This chain's CDR3 is CASSMWTGLNEKLFF. The CDR3 DNA reads TGTGCCAGTAGTATGTGGACAGGGCTTAATGAAAAACTGTTTTTT.

The rearrangement links TRBV5-1 to TRBJ1-4; weak D call: TRBD1 (6 bases). This CDR3 is 16 amino acids long. The germline gives CDR1 SGHRS, CDR2 YFSETQ. Deletions cut 4 bases from V and 0 bases from J, with 13 bases between. The CDR3 bases are TGCGCCAGCAGCCGCTCAGGACAGCCAACTAATGAAAAACTGTTTTTT. It translates to CASSRSGQPTNEKLFF.

This chain uses TRBV19 with TRBJ1-2; tentatively, D is TRBD1 (6 bases). This CDR3 has 16 amino acids. Germline V gives CDR1 LNHDA, CDR2 SQIVND (reference sequence). Between the trimmed V and J ends, which lost 11 bases and 1 base, there was a span of 23 bases. CDR3 DNA: TGTGCCGCGGGCCTTCAGCGGGGGGCGCGTAACTATGGCTACACCTTC. Translation gives CAAGLQRGARNYGYTF.

The J gene is TRBJ1-3, the V gene TRBV7-2, with unresolved D. This CDR3 comprises 15 residues. Trimming pared 3 bases from V and 1 base from J, leaving 10 bases between. Germline V gene sequence: CDR1 SGHTA, CDR2 FQGNSA. CDR3 in amino acids: CASSFIPLSGNTIYF. The CDR3 region has the DNA TGTGCCAGCAGCTTTATACCCCTTTCTGGAAACACCATATATTTT.

This clone showed up just a few times. The rearrangement links TRBV28 to TRBJ2-5; D is perhaps TRBD2 (6 bases). V dropped 5 bases and J dropped 2 bases, with 15 bases sitting between them. This CDR3 has 15 residues. Per germline, CDR1 MDHEN and CDR2 SYDVKM. Here the CDR3 DNA reads TGTGCCAGCAGTGGCTCCGGGACTGGACAAGAGACCCAGTACTTC. This codes for CASSGSGTGQETQYF.

The V gene is TRBV9, the J gene TRBJ2-3; no clear D gene. CDR3 length: 13 residues. Between the trimmed V and J ends, which lost 3 bases and 6 bases, there was a span of 11 bases. Per the germline V gene, CDR1 is SGDLS and CDR2 is YYNGEE. The DNA of the CDR3 is TGTGCCAGCAGCGCCCTATCCGTGGATACGCAGTATTTT. Translation gives CASSALSVDTQYF. The full variable domain, with the rest looked up from reference TRBV9 and TRBJ2-3, is DSGVTQTPKHLITATGQRVTLRCSPRSGDLSVYWYQQSLDQGLQFLIQYYNGEERAKGNILERFSAQQFPDLHSELNLSSLELGDSALYFCASSALSVDTQYFGPGTRLTVL.

The rearrangement links TRBV9 to TRBJ2-5; 7 bases are a match to TRBD2. The CDR3 is made up of 15 amino acids. Germline V gives CDR1 SGDLS, CDR2 YYNGEE. V lost 4 bases, J lost 11 bases, and 17 bases stayed unmatched. The CDR3 is CASSPNPGARGEQYF. CDR3 in DNA: TGTGCCAGCAGCCCCAACCCTGGAGCCCGGGGGGAGCAGTACTTC. The variable domain in full, with the rest retrieved from reference TRBV9 and TRBJ2-5, is DSGVTQTPKHLITATGQRVTLRCSPRSGDLSVYWYQQSLDQGLQFLIQYYNGEERAKGNILERFSAQQFPDLHSELNLSSLELGDSALYFCASSPNPGARGEQYFGPGTRLLVL.

The genes are TRBV28 and TRBJ1-5; D is unclear. This CDR3 is 14 amino acids long. Trimming shortened V by 10 bases and J by 7 bases, and 20 bases separated the two germline ends. CDR1 MDHEN and CDR2 SYDVKM come from the germline V gene. CDR3 residues: CATAIPGRNQPQHF. The CDR3 region has the DNA TGTGCCACCGCGATTCCGGGAAGGAACCAGCCCCAGCATTTT.

The chain joins TRBV10-3 to TRBJ2-2; TRBD2 agrees at 12 bases. CDR3 length equals 17 residues. Per germline, CDR1 ENHRY and CDR2 SYGVKD. V dropped 10 bases and J dropped 2; count of bases not matched to a gene: 11. The CDR3 protein is CATRTSGGPYNTGELFF. In DNA, the CDR3 is TGTGCCACGCGAACTAGCGGGGGGCCCTACAACACCGGGGAGCTGTTTTTT.

V and J are TRBV11-2 and TRBJ2-7, with a tentative D call TRBD1 (6 bases). Deletions cut 6 bases from V and 0 bases from J, with 12 bases between. The CDR3 consists of 14 residues. Germline V gene sequence: CDR1 SGHAT, CDR2 FQNNGV. The chain's CDR3 is CASSDWTASYEQYF. CDR3 nucleotides: TGTGCCAGCAGTGATTGGACAGCCTCCTACGAGCAGTACTTC.

Only one count was recorded for this clone. The chain combines TRBV18 with TRBJ1-3; D is undetermined. Trimming removed 1 base at V and 3 bases at J, with 13 bases between. Per germline, CDR1 KGHSH and CDR2 LQKENI. This CDR3 is built from 16 residues. The CDR3 sequence is CASSPLVASDGNTIYF. The CDR3 DNA follows: TGTGCCAGCTCACCACTGGTGGCGTCAGATGGAAACACCATATATTTT. Based on the CDR3 plus reference TRBV18 and TRBJ1-3, the full variable domain is NAGVMQNPRHLVRRRGQEARLRCSPMKGHSHVYWYRQLPEEGLKFMVYLQKENIIDESGMPKERFSAEFPKEGPSILRIQQVVRGDSAAYFCASSPLVASDGNTIYFGEGSWLTVV.

The chain combines TRBV7-2 with TRBJ2-1, with 9 positions matching TRBD2. V was clipped by 2 bases and J by 10 bases; unmatched bases: 12. The CDR3 loop spans 16 amino acids. CDR1 is SGHTA and CDR2 is FQGNSA in the germline V gene. CDR3 residues: CASSLRRLAEGREQFF. The CDR3 DNA reads TGTGCCAGCAGCTTAAGGAGACTAGCGGAGGGCAGGGAGCAGTTCTTC.

A single count supports this clone. V gene TRBV4-3 combines with J gene TRBJ2-2; D uncertain. Looked up from germline, CDR1 is LGHNA and CDR2 is YSLEER. The germline V and J ends were trimmed by 0 bases and 4 bases, with 18 bases remaining between them. CDR3 size: 18 residues. CDR3 sequence reads: CASSQDVPPTYITGELFF. The CDR3 region has the DNA TGCGCCAGCAGCCAAGACGTTCCTCCTACTTATATCACCGGGGAGCTGTTTTTT.

This chain connects TRBV28 to TRBJ1-5; maybe TRBD1 (6 bases). The CDR3 covers 12 residues. In germline, CDR1 is MDHEN, CDR2 SYDVKM. The V end was cut by 3 bases, the J end by 6 bases, with 6 bases between. The CDR3 DNA is TGTGCCAGCAGTTTCAGGGGTCAGCCCCAGCATTTT. This gives the protein CASSFRGQPQHF.

V usage is TRBV12-2 and J usage is TRBJ1-2. TRBV12-2 has pseudogene status. The CDR3 loop spans 14 amino acids. CDR3: CASLIPGRVYGYTF. For the CDR3, the DNA is TGTGCAAGTCTCATACCGGGCCGGGTCTATGGCTACACCTTC.

This chain joins TRBV19 and TRBJ1-1; TRBD1 is a possible D gene (5 bases). CDR3 length: 13 amino acids. V lost 4 bases to trimming and J lost 8 bases, with 14 bases between them. The germline V gene has CDR1 LNHDA and CDR2 SQIVND (reference sequence). The CDR3 DNA reads as TGTGCCAGTAGTAGGGGCAGGGCAACCGAAGCTTTCTTT. Protein sequence: CASSRGRATEAFF.

The chain has TRBV7-9 and TRBJ1-3; D is ambiguous. Germline CDR1 SEHNR, CDR2 FQNEAQ (reference sequence). V lost 8 bases and J lost 10, with 18 bases in between. CDR3 size: 13 residues. CDR3 in amino acids: CASHALTSPTIYF. The CDR3 bases are TGTGCCAGCCATGCCCTGACCTCGCCGACCATATATTTT.

The J gene is TRBJ1-2, the V gene TRBV28; no definite D call. The CDR3 is 12 residues long. Looked up from germline, CDR1 is MDHEN and CDR2 is SYDVKM. The V gene lost 7 bases and the J gene lost 4 bases, with 10 bases spanning the gap. The CDR3 coding sequence is TGTGCCAGCACCCGCCAGTTCTATGGCTACACCTTC. Amino acid sequence: CASTRQFYGYTF.